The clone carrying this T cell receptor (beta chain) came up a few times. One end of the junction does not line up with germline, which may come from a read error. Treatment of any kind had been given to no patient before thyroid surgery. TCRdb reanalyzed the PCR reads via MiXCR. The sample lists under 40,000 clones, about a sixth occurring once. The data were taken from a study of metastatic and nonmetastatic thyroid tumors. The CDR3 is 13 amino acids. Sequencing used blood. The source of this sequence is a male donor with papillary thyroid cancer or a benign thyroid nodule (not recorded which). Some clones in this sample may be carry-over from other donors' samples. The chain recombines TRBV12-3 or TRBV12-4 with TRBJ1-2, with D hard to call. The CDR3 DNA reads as TGTGCCATCAGTTTTAACGGTAATTATGGCTACACCTTC. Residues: CAISFNGNYGYTF.